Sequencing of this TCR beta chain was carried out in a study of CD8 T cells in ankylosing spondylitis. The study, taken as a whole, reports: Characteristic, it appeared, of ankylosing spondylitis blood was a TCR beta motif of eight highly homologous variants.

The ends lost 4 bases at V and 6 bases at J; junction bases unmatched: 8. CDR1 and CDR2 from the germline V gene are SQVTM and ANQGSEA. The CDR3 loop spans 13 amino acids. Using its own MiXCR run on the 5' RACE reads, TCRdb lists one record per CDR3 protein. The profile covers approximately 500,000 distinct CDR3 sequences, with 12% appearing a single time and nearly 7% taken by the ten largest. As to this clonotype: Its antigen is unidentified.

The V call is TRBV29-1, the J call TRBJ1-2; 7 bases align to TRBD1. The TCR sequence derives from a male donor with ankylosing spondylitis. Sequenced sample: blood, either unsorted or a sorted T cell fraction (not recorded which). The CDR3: CSVALDRADGYTF. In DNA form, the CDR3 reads TGCAGCGTTGCTCTCGACAGGGCGGATGGCTACACCTTC.